This entry lists 21 T cell receptor beta chains sequenced from one sample in a study of T-cell memory formation after mild COVID-19. TCRdb used MiXCR to reprocess the 5' RACE reads, holding one entry per CDR3 protein. The repertoire includes approximately 200,000 distinct CDR3 sequences, around 16% of them detected once, and 2% to 2.5% sits in the top ten. Sequencing was performed on PBMCs or a T cell subset sorted from them (not recorded which). The receptors derive from an adult woman who had mild COVID-19 (a few samples of this study predate the infection). Cell type and time point are not known.

The CDR3 region is CSARDPSGNYNEQFF. CDR3 nucleotides: TGCAGTGCTAGAGATCCTAGCGGGAACTACAATGAGCAGTTCTTC. The chain combines TRBV20-1 with TRBJ2-1; 9 positions match TRBD2. The CDR3 sequence is 15 residues long. Per the germline V gene, CDR1 is DFQATT and CDR2 is SNEGSKA (reference sequence). V was clipped by 0 bases and J by 3 bases; unmatched bases: 3.

This clonotype has a handful of counts. The V gene is TRBV24-1, the J gene TRBJ2-3; 9 positions agree with TRBD1. The CDR3 spans 18 residues. The V and J ends lost 4 bases and 3 bases, in that order; junction bases with no gene match: 13. The V gene's germline CDR1 is KGHDR and CDR2 SFDVKD. CDR3 DNA: TGTGCCACCAGTGAACAGGGACAGGGCGTCCCCCGTACAGATACGCAGTATTTT. It codes for CATSEQGQGVPRTDTQYF.

This clonotype came up a few times. The chain uses TRBV12-3 or TRBV12-4 and TRBJ2-3; 7 nucleotides match TRBD1. The J segment lost 5 bases and the V segment lost 6 bases, leaving 5 bases of the junction unmatched. The CDR3 length is 13 residues. CDR3 sequence (DNA): TGTGCCAGCAGATACAACAGGGGAGATACGCAGTATTTT. This sequence encodes CASRYNRGDTQYF.

The chain combines TRBV5-6 with TRBJ2-7, with D unclear. There are 14 residues in the CDR3. Trimming removed 4 bases from V and 4 bases from J, with 15 bases in between. The germline gives CDR1 SGHDT, CDR2 YYEEEE. CDR3 in DNA: TGTGCCAGCAGCCGTAAGTCAGTATCGTACGAGCAGTACTTC. Translating gives CASSRKSVSYEQYF.

This clonotype has just a few counts. CDR3 nucleotides: TGTGCCAGCAGCTACGGACAGGCCAGAGCCTACGAGCAGTACTTC. It translates to CASSYGQARAYEQYF. The chain employs TRBV3-1 and TRBJ2-7; 7 nucleotides align to TRBD1. Unmatched junction bases numbered 9, after V lost 5 bases and J lost 2 bases. This CDR3 is built from 15 residues. Germline V gene data show CDR1 as LGHDT and CDR2 as YNNKEL (reference sequence).

This clonotype has at least ten counts. The chain employs TRBV7-9 and TRBJ2-1, with D tentatively TRBD1 or TRBD2 (8 bases each). Germline V gene sequence: CDR1 SEHNR, CDR2 FQNEAQ (reference sequence). V dropped 2 bases and J dropped 7 bases, with 27 bases sitting between them. The CDR3 is 19 residues long. The CDR3 spells CASSLRRQGASGLRNEQFF. The DNA of the CDR3 is TGTGCCAGCAGCTTAAGGCGTCAGGGGGCTAGCGGGTTAAGGAATGAGCAGTTCTTC.

This clonotype was detected only a few times. The rearrangement links TRBV7-2 to TRBJ1-5; 9 positions agree with TRBD1. Germline V lookup: CDR1 SGHTA, CDR2 FQGNSA. The V gene end was trimmed by 2 bases and the J gene end by 2 bases; junction bases not matched to a gene: 4. There are 16 residues in the CDR3. The CDR3 is CASSLRTGAGNQPQHF. The CDR3 DNA is TGTGCCAGCAGCTTAAGGACAGGGGCCGGCAATCAGCCCCAGCATTTT. Using reference TRBV7-2 and TRBJ1-5 for the parts outside the CDR3, the full variable domain is GAGVSQSPSNKVTEKGKDVELRCDPISGHTALYWYRQSLGQGLEFLIYFQGNSAPDKSGLPSDRFSAERTGGSVSTLTIQRTQQEDSAVYLCASSLRTGAGNQPQHFGDGTRLSIL.

This clonotype occurred many times. The chain has TRBV12-3 or TRBV12-4 and TRBJ1-5; TRBD1 matches at 7 bases. V gave up 4 bases and J gave up 4 bases; unmatched junction bases: 1. The CDR3 is 13 amino acids. CDR3 region: CASSSGQNQPQHF. As DNA, the CDR3 is TGTGCCAGCAGTTCGGGACAGAATCAGCCCCAGCATTTT.

The rearrangement uses TRBV20-1 and TRBJ2-3, with D hard to call. V gave up 6 bases and J gave up 5 bases, with 9 bases separating them. This CDR3 has 11 residues. Germline CDR1 is DFQATT and CDR2 is SNEGSKA (reference sequence). The CDR3 sequence is CSAGRLDTQYF. For the CDR3, the DNA is TGCAGTGCGGGTAGACTAGATACGCAGTATTTT.

This CDR3 reads CAPPDRPAYNEQFF. In DNA, the CDR3 is TGTGCGCCCCCCGACAGGCCGGCCTACAATGAGCAGTTCTTC. The chain employs TRBV7-2 and TRBJ2-1, with a tentative D call TRBD1 (6 bases). This CDR3 has 14 residues. Germline CDR1 reads SGHTA; CDR2 reads FQGNSA. Filled out from reference TRBV7-2 and TRBJ2-1, the complete variable domain reads GAGVSQSPSNKVTEKGKDVELRCDPISGHTALYWYRQSLGQGLEFLIYFQGNSAPDKSGLPSDRFSAERTGGSVSTLTIQRTQQEDSAVYLCAPPDRPAYNEQFFGPGTRLTVL.

The J gene is TRBJ1-2, the V gene TRBV12-3 or TRBV12-4; 7 bases are a match to TRBD1. The CDR3 consists of 15 residues. With 2 bases clipped from V and 5 bases from J, the junction kept 8 bases outside the gene matches. The CDR3 DNA is TGTGCCAGCAGTTTAAGGACAGGTCTTTGGTATGGCTACACCTTC. Translating it yields CASSLRTGLWYGYTF.

The genes are TRBV7-9 and TRBJ1-2; D may be TRBD1 (6 bases). Germline loops: CDR1 SEHNR, CDR2 FQNEAQ (reference sequence). The V end lost 5 bases, the J end lost 14 bases, and 15 bases lay between the germline ends. CDR3 length: 11 amino acids. In DNA, the CDR3 is TGTGCCAGCAGCGTTAACAGGGAGAGTACCTTC. The encoded protein is CASSVNRESTF. The variable domain in full, with the rest retrieved from reference TRBV7-9 and TRBJ1-2, is DTGVSQNPRHKITKRGQNVTFRCDPISEHNRLYWYRQTLGQGPEFLTYFQNEAQLEKSRLLSDRFSAERPKGSFSTLEIQRTEQGDSAMYLCASSVNRESTFGSGTRLTVV.

The rearrangement links TRBV7-9 to TRBJ2-7, with 15 bases aligning to TRBD2. V trimming: 3 bases; J trimming: 3 bases; junction bases outside the gene matches: 3. Per germline, CDR1 SEHNR and CDR2 FQNEAQ (reference sequence). This CDR3 has 16 residues. The CDR3, as DNA: TGTGCCAGCAGCTTCGGGACTAGCGGGAGGTACTACGAGCAGTACTTC. Protein: CASSFGTSGRYYEQYF.

This clonotype was picked up a small number of times. V is TRBV4-2 and J is TRBJ2-3; 10 bases match TRBD2. After removal of 1 base from V and 0 bases from J, the junction contained 1 base not matched to a gene. The CDR3 is made up of 16 amino acids. The germline gives CDR1 LGHNA, CDR2 YNFKEQ. The CDR3 spells CASSQGGLASTDTQYF. Written as DNA, the CDR3 is TGTGCCAGCAGCCAAGGGGGACTAGCGAGCACAGATACGCAGTATTTT.

This clonotype was counted between two and nine times. V is TRBV7-3 and J is TRBJ2-1, with D perhaps TRBD2 (6 bases). Trimming took 2 bases from V and 2 from J, leaving 10 bases between them. This CDR3 region has 15 residues. Germline V gene sequence: CDR1 SGHTA, CDR2 FQGTGA. Here the CDR3 reads CASSLGTGTYNEQFF. The CDR3 DNA sequence: TGTGCCAGCAGCTTAGGGACTGGAACCTACAATGAGCAGTTCTTC.

This clonotype was seen many times. The chain employs TRBV7-6 and TRBJ2-7; D ambiguous. The V end lost 1 base, the J end lost 6 bases, and 10 bases lay between the germline ends. This CDR3 is 13 amino acids long. The germline gives CDR1 SGHVS, CDR2 FNYEAQ. In nucleotides, the CDR3 is TGTGCCAGCAGCTTAGGACCCCCCGCCGAGCAGTACTTC. Residues: CASSLGPPAEQYF.

This clonotype was found a few times. The chain recombines TRBV10-2 with TRBJ1-4; D ambiguous. This CDR3 is built from 13 residues. Trimming cost V 2 bases and J 9 bases, with 10 bases left between them. Per the germline V gene, CDR1 is WSHSY and CDR2 is SAAADI. DNA of the CDR3: TGCGCCAGCAGTGAGGGAAGGGCCCAAAAACTGTTTTTT. This gives the protein CASSEGRAQKLFF.

The gene calls are TRBV27 and TRBJ2-7, with D unresolved. Trimming took 5 bases from V and 0 from J, leaving 8 bases between them. The CDR3 sequence is 13 residues long. Germline V gives CDR1 MNHEY, CDR2 SMNVEV (reference sequence). The CDR3 DNA is TGTGCCAGCAGTATTAAACGCTCCTACGAGCAGTACTTC. This sequence encodes CASSIKRSYEQYF.

This rearrangement joins TRBV12-3 or TRBV12-4 to TRBJ1-2, with 11 bases matching TRBD1. J was trimmed by 2 bases and V by 5 bases; bases with no gene match: 4. There are 15 residues in the CDR3. The CDR3 is CASSARTGGNYGYTF. As DNA, the CDR3 is TGTGCCAGCAGTGCCCGGACAGGGGGCAACTATGGCTACACCTTC.

This clonotype came up a few times. The chain employs TRBV5-6 and TRBJ2-3; perhaps TRBD2 as D (5 bases). Germline assignment: CDR1 SGHDT and CDR2 YYEEEE. This CDR3 contains 13 residues. Trimming removed 3 bases from V and 4 bases from J, with 9 bases in between. The DNA for the CDR3 is TGTGCCAGCAGCTCCGGGGTGTCAGATACGCAGTATTTT. It is translated as CASSSGVSDTQYF.

The table lists this clonotype with many counts. Mismatch with germline at one junction end may stem from a read error. The chain links TRBV11-3 to TRBJ2-1; D unresolved. This CDR3 is 11 amino acids long. Germline V gives CDR1 SGHNT, CDR2 YENEEA. CDR3 in amino acids: CASSLDNEQFF. CDR3 coding DNA: TGCGCCAGCAGCTTGGACAATGAGCAGTTCTTC.